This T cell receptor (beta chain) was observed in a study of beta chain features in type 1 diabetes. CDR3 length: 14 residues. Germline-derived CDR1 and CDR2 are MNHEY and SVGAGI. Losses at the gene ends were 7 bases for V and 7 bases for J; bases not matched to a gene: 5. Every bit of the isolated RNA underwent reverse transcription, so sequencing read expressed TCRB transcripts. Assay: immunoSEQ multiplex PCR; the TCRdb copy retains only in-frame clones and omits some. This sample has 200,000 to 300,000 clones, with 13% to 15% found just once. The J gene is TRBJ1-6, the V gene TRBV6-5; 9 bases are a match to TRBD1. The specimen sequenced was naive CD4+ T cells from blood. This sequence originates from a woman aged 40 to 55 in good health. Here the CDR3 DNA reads TGTGCCAGCACCTACGGGACAGGGAATTCACCCCTCCACTTT. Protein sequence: CASTYGTGNSPLHF.